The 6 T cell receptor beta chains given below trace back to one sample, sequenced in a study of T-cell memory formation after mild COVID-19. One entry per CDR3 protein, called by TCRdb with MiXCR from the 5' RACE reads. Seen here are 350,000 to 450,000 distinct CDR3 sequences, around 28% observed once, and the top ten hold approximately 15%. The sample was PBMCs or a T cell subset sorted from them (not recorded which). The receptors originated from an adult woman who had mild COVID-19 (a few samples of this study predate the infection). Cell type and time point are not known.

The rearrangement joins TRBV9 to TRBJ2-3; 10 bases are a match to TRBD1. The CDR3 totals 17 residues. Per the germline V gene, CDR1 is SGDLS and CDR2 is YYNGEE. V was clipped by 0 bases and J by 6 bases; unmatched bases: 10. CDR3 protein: CASSVVAGTGVRDTQYF. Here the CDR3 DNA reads TGTGCCAGCAGCGTAGTCGCGGGGACAGGGGTCAGGGATACGCAGTATTTT.

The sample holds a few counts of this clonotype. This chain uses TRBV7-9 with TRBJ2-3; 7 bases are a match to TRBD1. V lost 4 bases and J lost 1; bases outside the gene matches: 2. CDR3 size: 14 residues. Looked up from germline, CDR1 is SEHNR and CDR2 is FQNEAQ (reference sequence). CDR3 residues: CASSWQGGTDTQYF. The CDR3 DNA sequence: TGTGCCAGCAGCTGGCAGGGGGGCACAGATACGCAGTATTTT.

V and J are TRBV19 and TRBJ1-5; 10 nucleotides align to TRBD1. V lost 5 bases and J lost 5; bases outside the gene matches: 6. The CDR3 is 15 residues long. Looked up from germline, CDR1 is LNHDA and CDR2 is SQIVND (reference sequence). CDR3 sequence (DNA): TGTGCCAGTAGTGCGGACAGGGGGAACTATCAGCCCCAGCATTTT. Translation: CASSADRGNYQPQHF.

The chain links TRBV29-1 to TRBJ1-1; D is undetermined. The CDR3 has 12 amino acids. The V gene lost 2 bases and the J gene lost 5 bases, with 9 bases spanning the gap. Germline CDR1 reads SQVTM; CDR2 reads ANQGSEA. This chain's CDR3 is CSVEPGRTEAFF. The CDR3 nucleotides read TGCAGCGTTGAACCTGGTAGAACTGAAGCTTTCTTT.

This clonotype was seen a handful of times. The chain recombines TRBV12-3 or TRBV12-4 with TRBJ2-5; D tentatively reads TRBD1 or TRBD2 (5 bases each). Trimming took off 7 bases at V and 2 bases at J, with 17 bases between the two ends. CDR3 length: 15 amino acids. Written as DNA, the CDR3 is TGTGCCAGCACTTTGGGGGACGGATCTCAAGAGACCCAGTACTTC. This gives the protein CASTLGDGSQETQYF.

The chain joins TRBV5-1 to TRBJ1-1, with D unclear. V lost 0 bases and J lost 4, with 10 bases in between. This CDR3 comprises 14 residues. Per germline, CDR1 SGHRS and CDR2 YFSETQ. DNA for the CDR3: TGCGCCAGCAGCTTGGATTCCTTGGGCACTGAAGCTTTCTTT. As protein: CASSLDSLGTEAFF.